Shown below are 5 T cell receptor beta chains from a single sample sequenced in a study of long-term antiretroviral therapy in people with HIV. This was the immunoSEQ v3.0 assay at survey level. The assay was immunoSEQ multiplex PCR, and TCRdb's table has in-frame clones only and misses some. The table has about 43,000 clones, 86% seen once; the top ten hold about 5%. Sequences were derived from unsorted PBMCs, sampled 0.1 years before starting antiretroviral therapy. These receptors originate from a woman in her forties or fifties with HIV.

The rearrangement uses TRBV29-1 and TRBJ1-2, with D perhaps matching TRBD1 (5 bases). There are 11 residues in the CDR3. Germline V lookup: CDR1 SQVTM, CDR2 ANQGSEA. Trimming cost V 4 bases and J 8 bases, with 11 bases left between them. CDR3 bases: TGCAGCGTTGGGACAATTAGAGGCTACACCTTC. This translates into CSVGTIRGYTF.

This sequence joins TRBV6-1 and TRBJ2-5; D is uncertain. V gave up 7 bases and J gave up 1 base, with 10 bases separating them. From germline, CDR1 is MNHNS and CDR2 SASEGT. The CDR3 totals 13 residues. Here the CDR3 reads CASTGRVQETQYF. CDR3 sequence (DNA): TGTGCCAGCACTGGACGGGTCCAAGAGACCCAGTACTTC.

The V gene is TRBV5-1, the J gene TRBJ1-1; 8 bases fit TRBD1. The CDR3 has 16 residues. J was trimmed by 3 bases and V by 3 bases; bases with no gene match: 10. CDR1 SGHRS and CDR2 YFSETQ come from the germline V gene. CDR3 amino acids: CASSSRTGTGHTEAFF. CDR3 DNA: TGCGCCAGCAGCTCCCGAACCGGGACAGGCCACACTGAAGCTTTCTTT. Looking up the rest from reference TRBV5-1 and TRBJ1-1 gives the full variable domain: KAGVTQTPRYLIKTRGQQVTLSCSPISGHRSVSWYQQTPGQGLQFLFEYFSETQRNKGNFPGRFSGRQFSNSRSEMNVSTLELGDSALYLCASSSRTGTGHTEAFFGQGTRLTVV.

V and J are TRBV15 and TRBJ1-2; unclear D gene. The CDR3 is 15 residues long. V gave up 0 bases and J gave up 6 bases, with 14 bases separating them. Germline CDR1 is LNHNV and CDR2 is YYDKDF (reference sequence). CDR3 nucleotides: TGTGCCACCAGCAGAGATTTAGGGCCGGACGATGGCTACACCTTC. This sequence encodes CATSRDLGPDDGYTF. The whole variable domain, remainder taken from reference TRBV15 and TRBJ1-2, is DAMVIQNPRYQVTQFGKPVTLSCSQTLNHNVMYWYQQKSSQAPKLLFHYYDKDFNNEADTPDNFQSRRPNTSFCFLDIRSPGLGDTAMYLCATSRDLGPDDGYTFGSGTRLTVV.

The rearrangement joins TRBV18 to TRBJ1-4, with D unresolved. CDR1 KGHSH and CDR2 LQKENI come from the germline V gene. The CDR3 contains 15 residues. With 0 bases removed from V and 1 base from J, the gap between germline ends came to 6 bases. CDR3 amino acids: CASSPPGITNEKLFF. CDR3 bases: TGTGCCAGCTCACCACCGGGGATAACTAATGAAAAACTGTTTTTT.